Sequencing of this T cell receptor beta chain was carried out in a study of early stage breast cancer tumors. The study's findings and limits: Enriched TCRB sequences shared across patients were mostly commonly generated sequences. Compared with adjacent normal breast tissue, tumors showed around 2.5-fold greater T cell density and higher clonality. Blood repertoires resembled normal breast more than tumor.

With regard to this clone: Its cognate antigen is unknown.

The method was immunoSEQ multiplex PCR; TCRdb's version includes in-frame clones alone and lacks a portion of them. Of roughly 57,000 clones detected, around 90% appear once; the ten largest clones hold approximately 4.7%. This TCR was sampled from a person aged 70 to 85 with breast cancer. Sequenced: blood.

The CDR3 is CASSYSGGQGNSPLHF. The CDR3 bases are TGTGCCAGCAGTTACTCGGGCGGACAGGGCAATTCACCCCTCCACTTT. The J gene is TRBJ1-6, the V gene TRBV6-6, with 8 bases lining up with TRBD1. Trimming at V came to 0 bases and at J to 7 bases, leaving 5 bases not matched to a gene. The length of the CDR3 is 16 residues. Germline V lookup: CDR1 MNHNY, CDR2 SVGAGI (reference sequence).